This TCR beta chain was found in a study of cytomegalovirus exposure and HLA in healthy donors. Study-wide background: In a later analysis, it was reported that the roughly 130 validation repertoires had been produced on the same platform as the 690 or so repertoires belonging to the first cohort. Study-wide results and limits: CMV antigen specificity of a few CMV-associated chains was confirmed in vitro. TCR sequences were mostly rare, though some public TCRs occurred in many donors. Reportedly, cytomegalovirus status was diagnosed with high sensitivity and specificity.

Concerning this clone: Its antigen is not identified.

The method was immunoSEQ multiplex PCR; TCRdb's version includes in-frame clones alone and lacks a portion of them. The data contain over 120,000 clones, 70% to 90% of them singletons. The CDR3 totals 17 residues. This sequence originates from a woman in her twenties or thirties in good health and CMV-seropositive. Sequences were obtained from PBMCs. V is TRBV12-1 and J is TRBJ2-7; whether TRBD2, the table's D call, matches the DNA was not checked. TRBV12-1 is assigned pseudogene status. The CDR3 loop is CASSPRGLAGGLGEQYF. DNA for the CDR3: TGTGCCAGCAGCCCCCGAGGACTAGCGGGAGGTTTGGGAGAGCAGTACTTC.